This TCR beta chain is from a study of identical twins. The CDR3 length is 17 residues. Per germline, CDR1 SEHNR and CDR2 FQNEAQ (reference sequence). The junction had 12 bases not matched to a gene; V was cut back by 5 bases and J by 2 bases. TCRdb reanalysed the 5' RACE reads using MiXCR and keeps one entry per CDR3 protein. The sample has more than 600,000 distinct CDR3 sequences; 15% to 20% are singletons. The sample was also reused in another study, on T cells expressing NK-cell markers.

This receptor was obtained from a woman younger than 35 in good health. Sample: PBMCs. The chain is built from TRBV7-9 and TRBJ2-5, with 9 bases that match TRBD2. The CDR3 loop is CASSKIISGSYQETQYF. In DNA form, the CDR3 reads TGTGCCAGCAGCAAAATAATTAGCGGGAGCTATCAAGAGACCCAGTACTTC.